This T cell receptor (beta chain) stems from a study of identical twins. TCRdb re-called the 5' RACE reads through MiXCR, storing one row per CDR3 protein. The sample records about 470,000 distinct CDR3 sequences, approximately 25% being singletons. Germline loops: CDR1 ENHRY, CDR2 SYGVKD. The CDR3 runs to 12 residues. Trimming pared 6 bases from V and 8 bases from J, leaving 11 bases between. In addition, the sample was reused for a study of T cells expressing NK-cell markers.

The V gene is TRBV10-3, the J gene TRBJ2-1; no reliable D call. The origin of this receptor is a woman aged 18 to 35 in good health. Sequenced input: CD4+ T cells sorted from blood. The DNA for the CDR3 is TGTGCCATCAGCCCGACCCGGGATGAGCAGTTCTTC. This encodes CAISPTRDEQFF.